The 5 T cell receptor beta chains in this list originate from one sample, sequenced in a study of cytomegalovirus exposure and HLA in healthy donors. Produced via immunoSEQ multiplex PCR; TCRdb's table is partial and in-frame only. The sample has more than 140,000 clones, roughly 91% seen once. Material for sequencing was PBMCs. The source of these receptors is a woman aged 18-29 years in good health and CMV-seropositive.

The chain couples TRBV7-9 to TRBJ2-1; D remains ambiguous. CDR3 size: 13 residues. Germline loops: CDR1 SEHNR, CDR2 FQNEAQ (reference sequence). Trimming removed 4 bases from V and 10 bases from J, with 14 bases in between. The CDR3 bases are TGTGCCAGCAGCTCCTCTGTGAGCGCCGAGCAGTTCTTC. Protein: CASSSSVSAEQFF.

This sequence joins TRBV11-3 and TRBJ2-7; TRBD1 might be the D (6 bases). Germline CDR1 is SGHNT and CDR2 is YENEEA. The CDR3 is 14 amino acids. Trimming stripped 6 bases from V and 3 bases from J, with 15 bases between. The CDR3: CASRFGTGSYEQYF. The CDR3 bases are TGTGCCAGCAGATTTGGAACAGGGAGCTACGAGCAGTACTTC.

The J gene is TRBJ1-1, the V gene TRBV11-2; the D gene is possibly TRBD1 (6 bases). The V and J ends lost 3 bases and 2 bases respectively, with 22 bases between them. The CDR3 runs 18 residues. Looked up from germline, CDR1 is SGHAT and CDR2 is FQNNGV. CDR3 in amino acids: CASSLILGQTDSNTEAFF. The CDR3 nucleotides read TGTGCCAGCAGCTTGATACTAGGACAAACGGACAGTAACACTGAAGCTTTCTTT.

The gene calls are TRBV6-5 and TRBJ1-2; D may be TRBD1 (6 bases). Germline CDR1 reads MNHEY; CDR2 reads SVGAGI. The V end lost 7 bases, the J end lost 5 bases, and 17 bases lay between the germline ends. The length of the CDR3 is 14 residues. Here the CDR3 DNA reads TGTGCCAGCAACACGAGGGGACACCTGTATGGCTACACCTTC. Encoded protein: CASNTRGHLYGYTF.

The CDR3 DNA sequence: TGTGCCAGTAGGCGAAAAGGGAGGAACGATGAAAAACTGTTTTTT. This sequence encodes CASRRKGRNDEKLFF. The V gene is TRBV19, the J gene TRBJ1-4; D unclear. Trimming left V 6 bases short and J 6 bases short, with 17 bases between. The germline gives CDR1 LNHDA, CDR2 SQIVND (reference sequence). This CDR3 region has 15 residues.